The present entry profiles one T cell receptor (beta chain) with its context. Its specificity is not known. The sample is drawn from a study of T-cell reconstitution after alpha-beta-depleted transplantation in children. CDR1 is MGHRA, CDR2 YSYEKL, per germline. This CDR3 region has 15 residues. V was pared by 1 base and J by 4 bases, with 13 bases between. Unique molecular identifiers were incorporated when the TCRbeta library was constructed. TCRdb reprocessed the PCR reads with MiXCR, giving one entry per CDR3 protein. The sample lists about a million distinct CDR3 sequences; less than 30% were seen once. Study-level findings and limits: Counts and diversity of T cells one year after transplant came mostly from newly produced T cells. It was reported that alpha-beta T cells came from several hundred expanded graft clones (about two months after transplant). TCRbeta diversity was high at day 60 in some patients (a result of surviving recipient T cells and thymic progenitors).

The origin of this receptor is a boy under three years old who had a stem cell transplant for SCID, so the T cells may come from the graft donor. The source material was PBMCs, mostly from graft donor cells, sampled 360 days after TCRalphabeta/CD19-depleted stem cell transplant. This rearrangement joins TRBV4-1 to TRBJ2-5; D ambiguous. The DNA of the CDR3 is TGCGCCAGCAGCCAAGCGGCTACGATGTTAGAGACCCAGTACTTC. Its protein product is CASSQAATMLETQYF.